The present TCR beta chain was sequenced within a study of identical twins. The length of the CDR3 is 13 residues. Trimming cost V 2 bases and J 6 bases, with 9 bases left between them. CDR1 and CDR2 (germline): SGHRS, YFSETQ. TCRdb reanalysed the 5' RACE reads using MiXCR and keeps one entry per CDR3 protein. The table records some 600,000 distinct CDR3 sequences, under 8.5% of them present only once. The same specimen was also included in a second study, on yellow fever vaccine responses in identical twins.

The sequence was obtained from a woman aged 18-29 years in good health. The chain uses TRBV5-1 and TRBJ1-5; weak D call: TRBD1 (6 bases). Source material: PBMCs. In DNA, the CDR3 is TGCGCCAGCAGCTTACAGGGCTTTCAGCCCCAGCATTTT. Its protein product is CASSLQGFQPQHF.